Listed below are T cell receptor beta chains from one sample, sequenced in a study of regulatory T cells in long-lasting Graves disease. TCRdb recomputed calls from the multiplex PCR reads with MiXCR, one row per CDR3 protein. In the table there are 400,000 to 550,000 distinct CDR3 sequences, 15% of which are singletons. These records were also assigned to another study, of T cells in Graves' hyperthyroidism and ophthalmopathy.

The sample was peripheral blood mononuclear cells (PBMCs), taken at new diagnosis, from a patient treated with antithyroid drugs. Receptors were obtained from a woman aged 25 to 39 with Graves disease. Each CDR3 is given with its conserved first and last residue. The D gene is left open where the match is weak. Only part of the rows carry a size: once, few, many, or a class if the clone is expanded.

. TRBJ2-2 TRBV30 many CAWSALRGGELFF TGTGCCTGGAGTGCCCTCCGGGGTGGGGAGCTGTTTTTT
. TRBJ2-3 TRBV28 many CASSLVAVSDTQYF TGTGCCAGCAGTTTGGTGGCAGTCTCAGATACGCAGTATTTT
TRBD2 TRBJ2-3 TRBV5-4 few CASSSGLAERDTQYF TGTGCCAGCAGCTCGGGACTAGCGGAGAGGGATACGCAGTATTTT
. TRBJ1-6 TRBV6-1 few CASREGQGNSPLHF TGTGCCAGCAGGGAGGGACAAGGCAATTCACCCCTCCACTTT
. TRBJ2-7 TRBV4-2 few CASSQASYGLLSYEQYF TGTGCCAGCAGCCAAGCAAGTTATGGACTCCTCTCTTACGAGCAGTACTTC
TRBD2 TRBJ2-3 TRBV11-2 many CAPGLAGGIDTQYF TGTGCCCCGGGACTAGCGGGAGGAATAGATACGCAGTATTTT
. TRBJ1-1 TRBV29-1 . CTSNRGGLPFF TGCACTTCTAACCGAGGGGGTTTACCTTTCTTT
. TRBJ2-1 TRBV29-1 . CSVEDRARAGDNEQFF TGCAGCGTTGAAGACAGGGCGAGAGCGGGTGACAATGAGCAGTTCTTC
TRBD2 TRBJ2-2 TRBV4-1 few CASSQAGRERGGELFF TGCGCCAGCAGCCAAGCCGGGCGGGAGAGGGGCGGGGAGCTGTTTTTT
. TRBJ2-6 TRBV12-3/TRBV12-4 few CVSGGANVLTF TGTGTGTCGGGCGGGGCCAACGTCCTGACTTTC
. TRBJ2-7 TRBV13 many CASSLAGGMGEQYF TGTGCCAGCAGCTTAGCTGGCGGGATGGGCGAGCAGTACTTC
TRBD1 TRBJ2-7 TRBV4-1 few CASSQIDRGPLEQYF TGCGCCAGCAGCCAGATCGACAGGGGCCCCCTGGAGCAGTACTTC
. TRBJ1-1 TRBV12-3/TRBV12-4 many CASSQLRGNEAFF TGTGCCAGCAGTCAATTGCGGGGGAACGAAGCTTTCTTT
TRBD2 TRBJ2-1 TRBV7-9 many CASSFSGTSGHNEQFF TGTGCCAGCAGCTTCTCCGGGACTAGCGGACACAATGAGCAGTTCTTC
. TRBJ1-6 TRBV12-3/TRBV12-4 . CASSHTGALNSPLHF TGTGCCAGCAGTCATACAGGTGCCCTTAATTCACCCCTCCACTTT
TRBD1 TRBJ1-2 TRBV13 . CASSLGDRGTGYTF TGTGCCAGCAGCTTAGGGGACAGGGGGACTGGCTACACCTTC
. TRBJ2-1 TRBV12-3/TRBV12-4 many CASSFLGLNEQFF TGTGCCAGCAGTTTCCTCGGACTCAATGAGCAGTTCTTC
TRBD2 TRBJ2-7 TRBV5-1 . CASSSGLAGEFYEQYF TGCGCCAGCAGCTCGGGACTAGCGGGAGAATTCTACGAGCAGTACTTC
. TRBJ2-5 TRBV2 . CAFGETQYF TGTGCCTTTGGGGAGACCCAGTACTTC
. TRBJ1-2 TRBV27 many CASSLQGQGGYTF TGTGCCAGCAGTTTACAGGGGCAGGGTGGCTACACCTTC
. TRBJ2-1 TRBV4-1 few CASGRGLLTYNEQFF TGCGCCAGCGGCCGAGGCCTTTTAACCTACAATGAGCAGTTCTTC
. TRBJ1-2 TRBV6-5 many CASSLTQGLFPYGYTF TGTGCCAGCAGTTTAACTCAGGGGTTGTTTCCATATGGCTACACCTTC
. TRBJ1-1 TRBV7-2 many CASSSPVRNTEAFF TGTGCCAGCAGCTCCCCAGTTCGGAACACTGAAGCTTTCTTT
TRBD2 TRBJ2-1 TRBV11-2 many CASRRGLAVKEQFF TGTGCCAGCAGACGCGGGCTAGCGGTAAAAGAGCAGTTCTTC
. TRBJ1-3 TRBV4-2 . CASSHDFSSGNTIYF TGTGCCAGCAGCCACGATTTTAGCTCTGGAAACACCATATATTTT
TRBD2 TRBJ2-3 TRBV11-2 many CASRTRLAGVTDTQYF TGTGCCAGCAGAACTAGACTAGCGGGAGTCACAGATACGCAGTATTTT
TRBD1 TRBJ2-2 TRBV28 many CASRGQGAGGELFF TGTGCCAGCAGGGGACAGGGGGCTGGCGGGGAGCTGTTTTTT
. TRBJ2-1 TRBV7-2 . CASSTQRYNEQFF TGTGCCAGCAGCACCCAGCGGTACAATGAGCAGTTCTTC
TRBD1 TRBJ1-6 TRBV5-1 . CASRPTGLSSPLHF TGCGCCAGCAGGCCGACAGGGTTGAGTTCACCCCTCCACTTT
TRBD2 TRBJ2-3 TRBV10-3 few CAISLRTSGSSDTQYF TGTGCCATCAGTCTTCGGACTAGCGGGAGTTCAGATACGCAGTATTTT
. TRBJ1-4 TRBV11-3 many CASSLRVATNEKLFF TGTGCCAGCAGCCTCAGGGTCGCAACTAATGAAAAACTGTTTTTT
. TRBJ1-1 TRBV2 many CASSDSGGNTEAFF TGTGCCAGCAGTGATTCTGGGGGGAACACTGAAGCTTTCTTT
. TRBJ2-7 TRBV6-5 many CASSYGPEGVEQYF TGTGCCAGCAGTTACGGCCCGGAGGGGGTCGAGCAGTACTTC
TRBD2 TRBJ2-2 TRBV24-1 . CATRGSGASRELFF TGTGCCACCAGGGGTAGCGGGGCTTCCAGGGAGCTGTTTTTT
. TRBJ2-6 TRBV7-9 few CASRQRELGANVLTF TGTGCCAGCAGGCAGAGGGAACTTGGGGCCAACGTCCTGACTTTC
TRBD2 TRBJ2-3 TRBV5-1 few CASKFGLAATDTQYF TGCGCCAGCAAATTCGGACTAGCGGCGACAGATACGCAGTATTTT
TRBD2 TRBJ2-1 TRBV28 . CASTRRWGLAGDVVGHEQFF TGTGCCAGCACCCGTAGGTGGGGACTAGCGGGAGATGTGGTGGGCCATGAGCAGTTCTTC
. TRBJ1-3 TRBV28 . CASSLVSGNTIYF TGTGCCAGCAGTTTAGTATCGGGGAACACCATATATTTT
. TRBJ2-1 TRBV18 . CASSPPATSSYNEQFF TGTGCCAGCTCACCACCGGCGACAAGCTCCTACAATGAGCAGTTCTTC
TRBD2 TRBJ2-3 TRBV7-9 many CASRLLAGETDTQYF TGTGCCAGCAGGTTGTTAGCGGGAGAAACAGATACGCAGTATTTT
TRBD2 TRBJ2-1 TRBV5-1 . CASSLGGSGGPRVARNEQFF TGCGCCAGCAGCTTGGGGGGTAGCGGGGGGCCTAGAGTGGCCCGCAACGAGCAGTTCTTC
TRBD1 TRBJ2-5 TRBV30 . CAWSTQGYQETQYF TGTGCCTGGAGCACACAGGGGTACCAAGAGACCCAGTACTTC
TRBD1 TRBJ1-1 TRBV20-1 many CSGLLTGMNTEAFF TGCAGTGGCCTACTGACAGGGATGAACACTGAAGCTTTCTTT
. TRBJ2-1 TRBV18 few CASSPPGDDEQFF TGTGCCAGCTCACCACCGGGTGACGATGAGCAGTTCTTC
TRBD2 TRBJ2-1 TRBV20-1 . CSARSSLAGDYNEQFF TGCAGTGCTAGGTCTTCTCTAGCGGGGGACTACAATGAGCAGTTCTTC
. TRBJ2-2 TRBV12-3/TRBV12-4 many CASSLSPGRGELFF TGTGCCAGCAGTTTATCTCCCGGGAGAGGGGAGCTGTTTTTT
TRBD1 TRBJ1-2 TRBV28 few CASTLIQAALRTGGGRGYTF TGTGCCAGCACTCTAATACAAGCGGCTTTAAGGACAGGGGGCGGGAGAGGCTACACCTTC
. TRBJ2-1 TRBV3-1 many CASSQEGPRRPDREGQFF TGTGCCAGCAGCCAAGAAGGCCCTAGGAGGCCAGACAGGGAGGGGCAGTTCTTC
TRBD2 TRBJ2-7 TRBV27 many CASSINLAGGPYEQYF TGTGCCAGCAGTATCAATCTAGCGGGAGGGCCCTACGAGCAGTACTTC
. TRBJ1-6 TRBV5-1 few CASRMEAGVINSPLHF TGCGCCAGCAGAATGGAGGCAGGGGTGATTAATTCACCCCTCCACTTT
TRBD2 TRBJ2-2 TRBV7-9 . CARPLGGAANTGELFF TGTGCCAGGCCTCTCGGGGGGGCCGCGAACACCGGGGAGCTGTTTTTT